The entry below gives a single TCR beta chain sequence along with its context. Its cognate antigen is unknown. The sample belongs to a study of T cells after posttransplantation cyclophosphamide. The study's findings and limits: Blood and skin or GI T cell repertoires showed limited TRB overlap.

Germline CDR1 reads LGHNA; CDR2 reads YSLEER. The CDR3 runs to 14 residues. V was cut by 3 bases and J by 2 bases, with 9 bases left in between. On the day of bone marrow donation, the related graft donor provided peripheral blood. Measured with immunoSEQ multiplex PCR; TCRdb has only the in-frame clones, and not every one. The sample records about 47,000 clones, 85% to 95% being singletons. Input material: PBMCs. This chain links TRBV4-3 with TRBJ2-3, with a tentative D call TRBD2 (6 bases). This TCR was sampled from a woman aged 25 to 39 in good health and a related stem cell transplant donor. CDR3 sequence: CASSQAGLTDTQYF. Here the CDR3 DNA reads TGCGCCAGCAGCCAGGCGGGGCTCACAGATACGCAGTATTTT.